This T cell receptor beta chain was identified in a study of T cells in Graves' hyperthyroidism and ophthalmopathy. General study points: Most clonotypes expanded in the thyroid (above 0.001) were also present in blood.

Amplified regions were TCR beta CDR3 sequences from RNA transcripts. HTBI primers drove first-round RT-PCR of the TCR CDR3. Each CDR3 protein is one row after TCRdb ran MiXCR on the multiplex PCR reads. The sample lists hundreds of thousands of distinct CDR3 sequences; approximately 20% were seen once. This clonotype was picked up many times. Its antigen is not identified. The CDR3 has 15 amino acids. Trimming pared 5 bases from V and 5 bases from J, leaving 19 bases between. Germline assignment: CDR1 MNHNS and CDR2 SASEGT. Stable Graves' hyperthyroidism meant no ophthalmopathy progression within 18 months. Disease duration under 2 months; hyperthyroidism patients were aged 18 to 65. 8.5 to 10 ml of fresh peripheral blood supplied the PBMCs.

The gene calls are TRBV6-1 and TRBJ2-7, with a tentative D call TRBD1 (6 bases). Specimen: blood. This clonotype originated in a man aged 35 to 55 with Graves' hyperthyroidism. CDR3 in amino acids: CASSYRAGEVDEQYF. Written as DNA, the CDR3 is TGTGCCAGCAGTTACCGTGCAGGGGAAGTCGACGAGCAGTACTTC.